These 5 T cell receptor beta chains share one sample of origin, sequenced in a study of T cell responses to AZD1222 COVID-19 vaccine. The assay was immunoSEQ multiplex PCR, and TCRdb's table has in-frame clones only and misses some. The table shows over 130,000 clones, with roughly nine tenths occurring only once. Sequencing used peripheral blood, obtained 28 days after the second dose of the MenACWY control vaccine. The receptor set was obtained from an adult who received the MenACWY meningococcal vaccine as a control.

The genes are TRBV28 and TRBJ1-2; a possible D gene is TRBD1 (5 bases). The CDR3 runs 13 residues. The V and J ends lost 10 bases and 5 bases respectively, with 17 bases between them. CDR1 and CDR2 from the germline V gene are MDHEN and SYDVKM. The CDR3 DNA sequence: TGTGCCACCTTCGACAGTACCAATTATGGCTACACCTTC. Protein sequence: CATFDSTNYGYTF.

The genes are TRBV14 and TRBJ1-2, with D uncertain. The CDR3 has 13 residues. V was cut by 1 base and J by 7 bases, with 10 bases left in between. Germline V gene sequence: CDR1 SGHDN, CDR2 FVKESK. The CDR3 DNA is TGTGCCAGCAGCCAAGTTGGGTTCGGTGGCTACACCTTC. Amino acids: CASSQVGFGGYTF.

This chain links TRBV7-7 with TRBJ2-3, with D tentatively TRBD1 or TRBD2 (5 bases each). V shed 5 bases and J shed 2 bases, with 11 bases lying between them. This CDR3 is built from 14 residues. Germline V CDR1 and CDR2: SSHAT, FNYEAQ (reference sequence). The CDR3 region is CASSQGPYTDTQYF. CDR3 coding DNA: TGTGCCAGCAGCCAGGGACCCTACACAGATACGCAGTATTTT.

The CDR3 here is CASSPWAGSYNQPQHF. CDR3 nucleotide sequence: TGTGCCAGTAGTCCCTGGGCCGGGTCCTACAATCAGCCCCAGCATTTT. V gene TRBV19 combines with J gene TRBJ1-5; no firm D call. The germline V gene has CDR1 LNHDA and CDR2 SQIVND (reference sequence). The CDR3 is 16 amino acids. The V and J ends lost 5 bases and 3 bases respectively, with 17 bases between them.

The rearrangement uses TRBV2 and TRBJ1-4; 8 positions agree with TRBD1. Per the germline V gene, CDR1 is SNHLY and CDR2 is FYNNEI. With V trimmed by 6 bases and J by 6 bases, 3 bases remained unmatched. This CDR3 region has 13 residues. CDR3 coding DNA: TGTGCCAGCAGCTCACAGGGGGATGAAAAACTGTTTTTT. The encoded protein is CASSSQGDEKLFF.